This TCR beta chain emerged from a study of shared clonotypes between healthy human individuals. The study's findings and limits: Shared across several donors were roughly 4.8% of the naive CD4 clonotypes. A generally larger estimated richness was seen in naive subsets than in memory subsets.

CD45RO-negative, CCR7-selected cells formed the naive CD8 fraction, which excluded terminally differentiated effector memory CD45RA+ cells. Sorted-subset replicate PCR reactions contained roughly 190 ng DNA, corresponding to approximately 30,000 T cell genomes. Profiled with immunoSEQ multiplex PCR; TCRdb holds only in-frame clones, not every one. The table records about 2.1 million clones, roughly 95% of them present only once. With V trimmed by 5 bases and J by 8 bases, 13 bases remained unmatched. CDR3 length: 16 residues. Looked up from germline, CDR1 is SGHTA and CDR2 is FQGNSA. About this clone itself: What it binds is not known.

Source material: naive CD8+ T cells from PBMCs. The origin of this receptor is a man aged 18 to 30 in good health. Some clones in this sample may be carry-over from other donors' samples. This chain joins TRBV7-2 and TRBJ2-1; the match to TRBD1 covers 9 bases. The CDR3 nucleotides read TGTGCCAGCAGCCCAGGAGGGACAGGGAAGGGCGATGAGCAGTTCTTC. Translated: CASSPGGTGKGDEQFF.